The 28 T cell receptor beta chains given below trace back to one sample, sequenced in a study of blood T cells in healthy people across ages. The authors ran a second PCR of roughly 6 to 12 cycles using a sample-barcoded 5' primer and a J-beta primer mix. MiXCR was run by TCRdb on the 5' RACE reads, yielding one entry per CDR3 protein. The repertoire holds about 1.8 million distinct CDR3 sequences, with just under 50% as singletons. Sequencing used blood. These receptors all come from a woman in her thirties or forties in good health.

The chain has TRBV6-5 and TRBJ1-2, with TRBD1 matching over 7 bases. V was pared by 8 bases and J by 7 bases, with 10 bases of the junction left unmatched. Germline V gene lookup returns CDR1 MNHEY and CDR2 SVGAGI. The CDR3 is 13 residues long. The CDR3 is CASAVSQGFGYTF. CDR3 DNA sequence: TGTGCCAGCGCCGTTTCACAGGGGTTTGGCTACACCTTC.

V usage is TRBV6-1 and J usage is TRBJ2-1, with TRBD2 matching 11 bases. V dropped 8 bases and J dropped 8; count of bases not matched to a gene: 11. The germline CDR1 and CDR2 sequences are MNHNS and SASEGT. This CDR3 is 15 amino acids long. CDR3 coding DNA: TGTGCCAGCCGGAGTAGCGGGGGGGCCAGTGATGAGCAGTTCTTC. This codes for CASRSSGGASDEQFF.

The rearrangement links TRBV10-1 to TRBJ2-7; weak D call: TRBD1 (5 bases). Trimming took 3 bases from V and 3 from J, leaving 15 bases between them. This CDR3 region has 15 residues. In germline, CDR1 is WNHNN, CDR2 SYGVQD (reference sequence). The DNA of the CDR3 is TGCGCCAGCAGTGAAACCTGGCAGGGCGACTACGAGCAGTACTTC. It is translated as CASSETWQGDYEQYF.

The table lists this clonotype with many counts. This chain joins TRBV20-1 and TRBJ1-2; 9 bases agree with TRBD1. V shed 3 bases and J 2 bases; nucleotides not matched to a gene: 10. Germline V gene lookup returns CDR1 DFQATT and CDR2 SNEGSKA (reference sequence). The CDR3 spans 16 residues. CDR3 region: CSASLPGTGRNYGYTF. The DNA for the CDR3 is TGCAGTGCTAGCTTACCCGGGACAGGGAGGAACTATGGCTACACCTTC.

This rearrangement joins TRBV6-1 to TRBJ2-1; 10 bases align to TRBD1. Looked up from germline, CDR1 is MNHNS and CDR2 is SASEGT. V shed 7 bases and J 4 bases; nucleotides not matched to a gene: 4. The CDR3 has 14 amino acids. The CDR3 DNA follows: TGTGCCAGCAACGTGGACAGGGGGTACAATGAGCAGTTCTTC. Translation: CASNVDRGYNEQFF.

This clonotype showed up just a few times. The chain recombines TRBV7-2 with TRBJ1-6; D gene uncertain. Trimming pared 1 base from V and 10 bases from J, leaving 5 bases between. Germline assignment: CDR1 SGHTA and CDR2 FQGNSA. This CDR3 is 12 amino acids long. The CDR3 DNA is TGTGCCAGCAGCTTAGATCAATCACCCCTCCACTTT. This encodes CASSLDQSPLHF.

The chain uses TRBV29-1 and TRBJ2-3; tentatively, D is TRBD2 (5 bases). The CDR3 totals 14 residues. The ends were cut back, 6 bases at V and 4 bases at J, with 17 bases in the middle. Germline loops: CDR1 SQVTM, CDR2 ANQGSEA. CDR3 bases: TGCAGCGTCGCGTCCGAAGCGGCCGCAGATACGCAGTATTTT. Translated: CSVASEAAADTQYF.

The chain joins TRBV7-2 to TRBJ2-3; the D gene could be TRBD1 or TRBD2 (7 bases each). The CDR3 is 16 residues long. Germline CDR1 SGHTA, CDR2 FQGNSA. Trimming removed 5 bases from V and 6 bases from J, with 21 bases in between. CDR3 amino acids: CASSTTLRGGRDTQYF. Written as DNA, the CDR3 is TGTGCCAGCAGCACCACCCTCAGGGGGGGGCGGGATACGCAGTATTTT. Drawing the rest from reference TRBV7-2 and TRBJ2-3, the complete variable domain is GAGVSQSPSNKVTEKGKDVELRCDPISGHTALYWYRQSLGQGLEFLIYFQGNSAPDKSGLPSDRFSAERTGGSVSTLTIQRTQQEDSAVYLCASSTTLRGGRDTQYFGPGTRLTVL.

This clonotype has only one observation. The CDR3 DNA follows: TGTGCCACCAGTGATCCGGGACACCTCTATGGCTACACCTTC. As protein: CATSDPGHLYGYTF. V usage is TRBV24-1 and J usage is TRBJ1-2; D may be TRBD1 (6 bases). The germline CDR1 and CDR2 sequences are KGHDR and SFDVKD. V shed 3 bases and J shed 4 bases, with 11 bases lying between them. This CDR3 is 14 amino acids long.

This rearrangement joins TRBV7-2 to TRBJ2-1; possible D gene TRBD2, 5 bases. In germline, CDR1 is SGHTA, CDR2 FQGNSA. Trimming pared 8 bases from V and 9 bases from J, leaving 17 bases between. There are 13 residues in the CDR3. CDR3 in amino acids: CASEGSVNTEQFF. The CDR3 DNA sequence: TGTGCCAGCGAGGGTTCCGTAAATACTGAGCAGTTCTTC.

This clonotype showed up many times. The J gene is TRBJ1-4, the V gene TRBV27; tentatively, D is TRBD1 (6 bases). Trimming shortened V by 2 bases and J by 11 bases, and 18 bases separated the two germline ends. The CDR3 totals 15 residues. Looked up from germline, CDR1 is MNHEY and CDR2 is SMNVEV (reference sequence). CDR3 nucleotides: TGTGCCAGCAGTTTAATAGGACAGCGGTTAGAGAAACTGTTTTTT. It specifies CASSLIGQRLEKLFF.

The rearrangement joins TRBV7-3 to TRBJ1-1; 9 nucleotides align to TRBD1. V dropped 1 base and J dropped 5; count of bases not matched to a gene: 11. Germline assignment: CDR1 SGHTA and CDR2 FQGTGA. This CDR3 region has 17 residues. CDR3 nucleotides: TGTGCCAGCAGCTTAATTGGGGACAGGGTAATGGCGACTGAAGCTTTCTTT. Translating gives CASSLIGDRVMATEAFF.

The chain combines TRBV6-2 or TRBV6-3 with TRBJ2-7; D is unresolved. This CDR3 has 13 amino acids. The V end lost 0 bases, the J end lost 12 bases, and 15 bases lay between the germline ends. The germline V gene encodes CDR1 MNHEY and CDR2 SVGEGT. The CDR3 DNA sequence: TGTGCCAGCAGTTACTCATCTCCGGCCGGTTTGTACTTC. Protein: CASSYSSPAGLYF.

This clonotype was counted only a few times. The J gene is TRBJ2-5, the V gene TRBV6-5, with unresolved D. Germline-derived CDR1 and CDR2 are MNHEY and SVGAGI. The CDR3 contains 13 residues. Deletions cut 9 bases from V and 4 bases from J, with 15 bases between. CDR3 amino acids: CARVSMSAETQYF. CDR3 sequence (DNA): TGTGCCAGAGTTTCGATGAGCGCAGAGACCCAGTACTTC.

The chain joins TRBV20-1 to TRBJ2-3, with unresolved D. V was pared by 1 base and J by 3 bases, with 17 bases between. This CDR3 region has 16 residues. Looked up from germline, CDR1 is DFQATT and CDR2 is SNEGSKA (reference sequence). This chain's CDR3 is CSARATLGLQTDTQYF. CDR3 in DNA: TGCAGTGCTAGAGCCACCCTGGGGTTACAGACAGATACGCAGTATTTT.

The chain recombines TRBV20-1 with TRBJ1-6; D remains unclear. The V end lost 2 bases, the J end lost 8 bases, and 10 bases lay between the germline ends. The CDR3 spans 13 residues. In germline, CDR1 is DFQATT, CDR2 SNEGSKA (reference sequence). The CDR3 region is CSARPGLDSPLHF. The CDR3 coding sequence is TGCAGTGCTAGACCGGGGTTAGATTCACCCCTCCACTTT.

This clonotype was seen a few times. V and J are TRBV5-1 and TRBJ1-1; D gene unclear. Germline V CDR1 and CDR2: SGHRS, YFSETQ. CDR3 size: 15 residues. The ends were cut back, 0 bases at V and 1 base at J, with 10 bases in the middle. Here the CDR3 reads CASSLASGPNTEAFF. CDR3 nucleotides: TGCGCCAGCAGCTTGGCATCCGGGCCGAACACTGAAGCTTTCTTT.

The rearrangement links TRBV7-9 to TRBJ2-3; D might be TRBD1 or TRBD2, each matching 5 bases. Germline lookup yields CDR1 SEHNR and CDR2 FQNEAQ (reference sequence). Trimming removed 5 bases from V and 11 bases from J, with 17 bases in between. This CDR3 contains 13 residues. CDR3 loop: CASSDMWGRMQYF. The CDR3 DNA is TGTGCCAGCAGCGACATGTGGGGACGGATGCAGTATTTT. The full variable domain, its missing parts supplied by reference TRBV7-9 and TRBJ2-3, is DTGVSQNPRHKITKRGQNVTFRCDPISEHNRLYWYRQTLGQGPEFLTYFQNEAQLEKSRLLSDRFSAERPKGSFSTLEIQRTEQGDSAMYLCASSDMWGRMQYFGPGTRLTVL.

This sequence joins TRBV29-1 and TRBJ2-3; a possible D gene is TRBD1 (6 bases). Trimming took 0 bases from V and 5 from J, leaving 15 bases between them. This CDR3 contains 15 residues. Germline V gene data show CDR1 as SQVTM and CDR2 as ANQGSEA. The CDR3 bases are TGCAGCGTTGAAGATCAAGCAGGGGTGGTAGATACGCAGTATTTT. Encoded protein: CSVEDQAGVVDTQYF.

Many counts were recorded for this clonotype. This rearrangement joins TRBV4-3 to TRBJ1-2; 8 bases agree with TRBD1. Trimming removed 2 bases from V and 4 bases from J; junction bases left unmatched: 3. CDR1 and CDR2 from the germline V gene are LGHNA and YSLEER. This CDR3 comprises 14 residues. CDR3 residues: CASSQQTGAYGYTF. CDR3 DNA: TGCGCCAGCAGCCAACAGACAGGGGCCTATGGCTACACCTTC.

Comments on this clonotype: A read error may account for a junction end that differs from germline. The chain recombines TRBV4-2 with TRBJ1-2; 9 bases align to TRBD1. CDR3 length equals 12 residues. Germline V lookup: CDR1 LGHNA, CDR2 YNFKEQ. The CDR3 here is CASSEDRGANTF. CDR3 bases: TGTGCCAGCAGCGAAGACAGGGGGGCTAACACCTTC.

CDR3 residues: CASSVGDAYGYTF. The CDR3 DNA reads TGTGCCAGCAGCGTAGGGGACGCCTATGGCTACACCTTC. The chain has TRBV9 and TRBJ1-2, with a possible D match to TRBD1 (5 bases). Germline CDR1 SGDLS, CDR2 YYNGEE. V gave up 0 bases and J gave up 4 bases, with 7 bases separating them. The CDR3 extends over 13 amino acids.

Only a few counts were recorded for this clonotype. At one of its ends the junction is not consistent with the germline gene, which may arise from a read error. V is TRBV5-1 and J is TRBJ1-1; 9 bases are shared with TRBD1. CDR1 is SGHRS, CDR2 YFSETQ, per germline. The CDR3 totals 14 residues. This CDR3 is CASSRTGANTEAFF. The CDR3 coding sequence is TGTGCCAGCAGTAGGACAGGGGCGAACACTGAAGCTTTCTTT.

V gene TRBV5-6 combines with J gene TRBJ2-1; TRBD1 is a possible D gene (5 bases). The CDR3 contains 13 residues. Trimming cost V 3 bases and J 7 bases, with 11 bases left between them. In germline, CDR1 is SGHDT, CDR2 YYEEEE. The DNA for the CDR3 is TGTGCCAGCAGCTCGCAGGGTTGGAATGAGCAGTTCTTC. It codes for CASSSQGWNEQFF. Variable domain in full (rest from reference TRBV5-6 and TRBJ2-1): DAGVTQSPTHLIKTRGQQVTLRCSPKSGHDTVSWYQQALGQGPQFIFQYYEEEERQRGNFPDRFSGHQFPNYSSELNVNALLLGDSALYLCASSSQGWNEQFFGPGTRLTVL.

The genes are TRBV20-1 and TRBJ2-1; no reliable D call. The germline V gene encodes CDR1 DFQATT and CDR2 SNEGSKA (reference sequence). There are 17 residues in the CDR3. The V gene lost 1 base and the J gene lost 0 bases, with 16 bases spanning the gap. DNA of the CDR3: TGCAGTGCTAGAGTCGGTGACACCAACAGCTCCTACAATGAGCAGTTCTTC. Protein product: CSARVGDTNSSYNEQFF.

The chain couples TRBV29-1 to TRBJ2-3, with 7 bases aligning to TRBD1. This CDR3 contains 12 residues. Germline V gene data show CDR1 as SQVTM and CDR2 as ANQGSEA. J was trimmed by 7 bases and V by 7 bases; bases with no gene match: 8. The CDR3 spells CSGRGKHYTQYF. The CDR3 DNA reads TGCAGCGGCAGGGGGAAGCACTATACGCAGTATTTT.

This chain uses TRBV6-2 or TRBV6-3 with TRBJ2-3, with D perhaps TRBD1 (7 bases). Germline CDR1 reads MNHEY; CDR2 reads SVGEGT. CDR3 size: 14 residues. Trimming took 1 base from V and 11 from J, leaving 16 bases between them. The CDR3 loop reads CASSYFSLQGGQYF. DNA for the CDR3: TGTGCCAGCAGTTACTTCTCTCTGCAGGGGGGGCAGTATTTT.

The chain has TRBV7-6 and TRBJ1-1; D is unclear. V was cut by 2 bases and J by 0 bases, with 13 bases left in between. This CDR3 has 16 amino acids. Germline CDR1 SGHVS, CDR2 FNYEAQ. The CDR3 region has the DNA TGTGCCAGCAGCTTAAACCCTGGCAGGATGAACACTGAAGCTTTCTTT. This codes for CASSLNPGRMNTEAFF.